This passage covers 6 T cell receptor beta chains from one sample sequenced in a study of blood T cell repertoires in COVID-19. TCRdb keeps only in-frame clones here, not all; method: immunoSEQ multiplex PCR. The sample contains fewer than 100,000 clones, roughly 88% of which appear only once. Material: peripheral blood. The receptors were sampled from a human donor in a cohort sampled during active COVID-19.

The chain employs TRBV6-5 and TRBJ1-5; D not resolved. CDR1 is MNHEY, CDR2 SVGAGI, per germline. V was clipped by 6 bases and J by 1 base, with 13 bases between them. CDR3 length: 15 residues. In nucleotides, the CDR3 is TGTGCCAGCAGCGAGATCTGGTTGAGCAATCAGCCCCAGCATTTT. It yields the protein CASSEIWLSNQPQHF.

The chain uses TRBV24-1 and TRBJ1-5, with 10 bases lining up with TRBD1. Germline V gene lookup returns CDR1 KGHDR and CDR2 SFDVKD. V lost 9 bases, J lost 2 bases, and 6 bases stayed unmatched. CDR3 length: 15 amino acids. The CDR3 sequence: CATQPGTGGNQPQHF. DNA for the CDR3: TGTGCCACCCAACCCGGGACAGGGGGCAATCAGCCCCAGCATTTT.

The V and J genes are TRBV11-2 and TRBJ2-1; 7 bases match TRBD1. The ends lost 4 bases at V and 0 bases at J; junction bases unmatched: 3. CDR1 is SGHAT, CDR2 FQNNGV, per germline. This CDR3 comprises 15 residues. The CDR3 protein is CASSSGTASYNEQFF. The CDR3 region has the DNA TGTGCCAGCAGCTCCGGGACAGCCTCCTACAATGAGCAGTTCTTC.

The chain combines TRBV2 with TRBJ2-7, with 9 positions matching TRBD1. The CDR3 covers 14 residues. V shed 5 bases and J 5 bases; nucleotides not matched to a gene: 7. The germline CDR1 and CDR2 sequences are SNHLY and FYNNEI. In nucleotides, the CDR3 is TGTGCCAGCAGTCCAAGGGACAGGGTGAACGAGCAGTACTTC. Residues: CASSPRDRVNEQYF.

The rearrangement joins TRBV2 to TRBJ2-5; a weak D match, TRBD1 (6 bases). The germline CDR1 and CDR2 sequences are SNHLY and FYNNEI. Trimming stripped 5 bases from V and 3 bases from J, with 13 bases between. The CDR3 sequence is 14 residues long. The CDR3 region is CASSQLQGKETQYF. CDR3 DNA sequence: TGTGCCAGCAGTCAACTACAGGGAAAAGAGACCCAGTACTTC.

V gene TRBV28 combines with J gene TRBJ2-4; 13 bases agree with TRBD2. Germline values: CDR1 MDHEN, CDR2 SYDVKM. The CDR3 covers 16 residues. Unmatched junction bases numbered 6, after V lost 9 bases and J lost 1 base. This CDR3 is CASTSGRATAKNIQYF. CDR3 nucleotides: TGTGCCAGTACTAGCGGGAGGGCCACTGCCAAAAACATTCAGTACTTC.